This passage covers 10 T cell receptor beta chains from one sample sequenced in a study of cytomegalovirus exposure and HLA in healthy donors. With 60 Vbeta and 13 Jbeta primers, the PCR was carried out. The method was immunoSEQ multiplex PCR; TCRdb's version includes in-frame clones alone and lacks a portion of them. Reported are tens of thousands of clones; the ten largest clones contain 2.7%. The specimen sequenced was PBMCs. The receptors originated from a man in his forties or fifties in good health and CMV-seronegative.

Notes on this clone: One end of the junction varies from germline; a read error may be responsible. The chain employs TRBV5-1 and TRBJ2-5; 12 positions agree with TRBD1. Looked up from germline, CDR1 is SGHRS and CDR2 is YFSETQ. The CDR3 sequence is 15 residues long. DNA of the CDR3: TGCGCCAGCAGCAGTCCGGGACAGGGGGCTGAGACCCGGTACTTC. Protein: CASSSPGQGAETRYF.

The chain combines TRBV2 with TRBJ1-1; TRBD1 might be the D (5 bases). The CDR3 extends over 15 amino acids. Trimming left V 3 bases short and J 4 bases short, with 15 bases between. The germline CDR1 and CDR2 sequences are SNHLY and FYNNEI. Here the CDR3 reads CASSDLGASGTEAFF. CDR3 in DNA: TGTGCCAGCAGTGATTTAGGGGCATCCGGCACTGAAGCTTTCTTT.

Considering frequency, this clone is medium-sized (0.01 to 0.1%). V is TRBV10-2 and J is TRBJ1-1; D gene unclear. This CDR3 comprises 14 residues. V was cut by 3 bases and J by 1 base, with 9 bases left in between. CDR1 is WSHSY, CDR2 SAAADI, per germline. The DNA of the CDR3 is TGCGCCAGCAGTGATGGAGGTGGGAACACTGAAGCTTTCTTT. Protein product: CASSDGGGNTEAFF.

The chain employs TRBV7-2 and TRBJ2-1; a possible D gene is TRBD1 (6 bases). CDR1 and CDR2 (germline): SGHTA, FQGNSA. The V gene lost 3 bases and the J gene lost 9 bases, with 6 bases spanning the gap. The CDR3 has 11 residues. CDR3 DNA sequence: TGTGCCAGCAGCTTGACAGGTGAGCAGTTCTTC. Protein product: CASSLTGEQFF.

The chain has TRBV28 and TRBJ2-3; D ambiguous. Germline lookup yields CDR1 MDHEN and CDR2 SYDVKM. The CDR3 totals 14 residues. The V end lost 6 bases, the J end lost 4 bases, and 14 bases lay between the germline ends. The CDR3 is CASSAADFADTQYF. CDR3 coding DNA: TGTGCCAGCAGCGCCGCCGACTTCGCAGATACGCAGTATTTT.

V is TRBV18 and J is TRBJ2-4, with 7 bases matching TRBD2. This CDR3 has 18 residues. Trimming removed 3 bases from V and 0 bases from J; junction bases left unmatched: 11. Germline V gene data show CDR1 as KGHSH and CDR2 as LQKENI. CDR3 protein: CASSPTGGGVLAKNIQYF. The CDR3 region has the DNA TGTGCCAGCTCACCCACCGGGGGAGGGGTACTAGCCAAAAACATTCAGTACTTC.

The chain combines TRBV11-3 with TRBJ2-1; 10 nucleotides line up with TRBD1. J lost 5 bases, V lost 5 bases, and 9 bases had no gene match. The CDR3 spans 16 residues. CDR1 is SGHNT, CDR2 YENEEA, per germline. CDR3 region: CASSARGTGEDNEQFF. As DNA, the CDR3 is TGTGCCAGCAGCGCGAGGGGGACAGGGGAAGACAATGAGCAGTTCTTC. Supplemented by reference TRBV11-3 and TRBJ2-1, the full variable domain reads EAGVVQSPRYKIIEKKQPVAFWCNPISGHNTLYWYLQNLGQGPELLIRYENEEAVDDSQLPKDRFSAERLKGVDSTLKIQPAELGDSAVYLCASSARGTGEDNEQFFGPGTRLTVL.

This chain uses TRBV7-9 with TRBJ2-5; weak D call: TRBD1 (5 bases). Trimming took 3 bases from V and 2 from J, leaving 10 bases between them. CDR3 length: 14 residues. Germline values: CDR1 SEHNR, CDR2 FQNEAQ (reference sequence). The CDR3 reads CASSFRSGQETQYF. The CDR3 nucleotides read TGTGCCAGCAGCTTTAGGTCAGGGCAAGAGACCCAGTACTTC.

The chain recombines TRBV19 with TRBJ2-1; D is perhaps TRBD2 (5 bases). CDR1 is LNHDA, CDR2 SQIVND, per germline (reference sequence). CDR3 length: 16 residues. Trimming left V 5 bases short and J 8 bases short, with 22 bases between. CDR3 protein: CASSGPFRMGEDEQFF. The CDR3 region has the DNA TGTGCCAGTAGTGGACCATTCCGTATGGGAGAGGATGAGCAGTTCTTC.

The V and J genes are TRBV6-5 and TRBJ1-2, with a tentative D call TRBD1 (5 bases). CDR1 is MNHEY, CDR2 SVGAGI, per germline. The ends were cut back, 0 bases at V and 8 bases at J, with 13 bases in the middle. The CDR3 runs to 14 residues. CDR3 residues: CASSYSEQGIGYTF. For the CDR3, the DNA is TGTGCCAGCAGTTACTCGGAGCAGGGAATCGGCTACACCTTC.